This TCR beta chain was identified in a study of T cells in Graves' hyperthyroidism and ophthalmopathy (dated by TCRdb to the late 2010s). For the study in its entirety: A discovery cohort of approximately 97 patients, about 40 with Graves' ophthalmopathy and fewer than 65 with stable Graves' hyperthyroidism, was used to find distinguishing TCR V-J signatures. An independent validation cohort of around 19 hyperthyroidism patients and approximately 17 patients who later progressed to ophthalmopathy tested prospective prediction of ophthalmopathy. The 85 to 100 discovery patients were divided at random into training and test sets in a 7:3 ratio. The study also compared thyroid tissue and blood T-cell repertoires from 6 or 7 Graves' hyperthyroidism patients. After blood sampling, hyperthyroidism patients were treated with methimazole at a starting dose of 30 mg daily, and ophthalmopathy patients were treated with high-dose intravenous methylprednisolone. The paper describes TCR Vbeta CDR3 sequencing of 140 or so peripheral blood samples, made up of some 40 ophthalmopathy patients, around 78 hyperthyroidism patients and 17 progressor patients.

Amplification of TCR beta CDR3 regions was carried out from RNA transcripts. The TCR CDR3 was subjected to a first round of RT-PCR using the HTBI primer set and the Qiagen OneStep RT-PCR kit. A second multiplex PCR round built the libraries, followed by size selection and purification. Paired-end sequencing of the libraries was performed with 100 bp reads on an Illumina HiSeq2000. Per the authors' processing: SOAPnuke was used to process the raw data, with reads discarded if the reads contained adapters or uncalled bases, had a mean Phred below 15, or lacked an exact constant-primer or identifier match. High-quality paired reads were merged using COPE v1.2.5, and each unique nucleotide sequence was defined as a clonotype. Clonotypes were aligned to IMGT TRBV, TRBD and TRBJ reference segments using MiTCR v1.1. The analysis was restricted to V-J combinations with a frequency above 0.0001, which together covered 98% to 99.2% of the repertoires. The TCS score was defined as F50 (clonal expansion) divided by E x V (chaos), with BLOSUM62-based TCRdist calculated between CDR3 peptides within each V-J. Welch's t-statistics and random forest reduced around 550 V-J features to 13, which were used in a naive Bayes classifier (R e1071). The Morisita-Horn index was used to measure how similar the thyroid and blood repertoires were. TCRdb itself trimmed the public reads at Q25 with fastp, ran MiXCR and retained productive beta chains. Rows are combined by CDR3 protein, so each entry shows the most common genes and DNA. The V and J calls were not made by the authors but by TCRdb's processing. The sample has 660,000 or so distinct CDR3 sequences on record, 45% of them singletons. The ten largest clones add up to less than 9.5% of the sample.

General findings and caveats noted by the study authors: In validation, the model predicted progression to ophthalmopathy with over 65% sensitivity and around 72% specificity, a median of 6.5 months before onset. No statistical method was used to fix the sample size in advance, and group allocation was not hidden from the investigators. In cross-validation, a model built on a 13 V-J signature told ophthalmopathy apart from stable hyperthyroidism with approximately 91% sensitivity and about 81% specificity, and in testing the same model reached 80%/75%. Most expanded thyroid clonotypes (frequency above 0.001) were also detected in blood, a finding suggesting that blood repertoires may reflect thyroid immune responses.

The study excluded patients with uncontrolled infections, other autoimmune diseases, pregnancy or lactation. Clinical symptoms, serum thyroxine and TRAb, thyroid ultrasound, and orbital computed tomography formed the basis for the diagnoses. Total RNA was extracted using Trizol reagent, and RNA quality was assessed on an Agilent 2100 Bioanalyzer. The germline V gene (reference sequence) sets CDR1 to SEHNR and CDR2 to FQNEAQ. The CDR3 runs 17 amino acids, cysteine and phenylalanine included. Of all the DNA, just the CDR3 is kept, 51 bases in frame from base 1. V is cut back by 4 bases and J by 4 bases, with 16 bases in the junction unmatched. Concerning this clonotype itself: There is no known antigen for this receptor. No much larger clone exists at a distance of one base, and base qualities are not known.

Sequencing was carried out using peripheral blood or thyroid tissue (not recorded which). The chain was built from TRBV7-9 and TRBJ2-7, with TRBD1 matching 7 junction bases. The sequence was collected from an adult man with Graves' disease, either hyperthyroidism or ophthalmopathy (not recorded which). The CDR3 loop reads CASSSAILRDSGYEQYF. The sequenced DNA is TGTGCCAGCAGCTCCGCCATTCTCCGGGACAGTGGTTACGAGCAGTACTTC.